This record looks at one T cell receptor (beta chain) sequence and its context. This record belongs to a study of blood T cell repertoires in COVID-19. Study summary: Researchers got acute and convalescent COVID-19 samples from the United States, Italy and Spain. T cells, B-cell-depleted T cells, or PBMCs provided the cDNA or gDNA that served as material.

After removal of 6 bases from V and 5 bases from J, the junction contained 7 bases not matched to a gene. CDR1 is SGHVS and CDR2 is FQNEAQ in the germline V gene. The CDR3 loop spans 14 amino acids. Authors' analysis steps: Reference gene primer amplification yielded estimated nucleated cell counts. Profiling relied on immunoSEQ multiplex PCR, and the TCRdb table lists in-frame clones only, not all of them. The V and J calls and clone size were taken over from that table, and D and trimming were inferred from the DNA. The data contain about 100,000 clones, 90% to 95% of them singletons. Material for sequencing was peripheral blood. This receptor was obtained from a man in his forties or fifties with active COVID-19. V and J are TRBV7-8 and TRBJ2-3, with 8 nucleotides matching TRBD2. The CDR3 bases are TGTGCCAGCAGTCCAAGCCTAGCGGGAGATACGCAGTATTTT. Translated, it gives CASSPSLAGDTQYF.